Listed below are T cell receptor beta chains from one sample, sequenced in a study of graft-versus-host responses after intestinal transplantation. Generated by immunoSEQ multiplex PCR, the TCRdb table keeps only in-frame clones and is missing some. Of about 31,000 clones in the sample, about 80% are singletons; the top ten hold roughly 18%. The antigens these receptors bind are not known. Sequences were derived from unstimulated CD8+ T cells sorted from spleen or lymph node cells, sampled before intestinal transplant. These receptors all stem from a human donor who received an intestinal transplant. The CDR3 runs from the conserved cysteine through the conserved F or W. D genes are given only for firm matches. Only part of the rows carry a size: once, few, many, or a class if the clone is expanded.

CASSAPGRAVNTEAFF	TGTGCCAGCAGTGCGCCCGGGAGGGCAGTAAACACTGAAGCTTTCTTT	NA	NA	TRBV6-1	TRBJ1-1
CASSFSGTAGNTIYF	TGTGCCAGCAGTTTCTCCGGGACAGCTGGAAACACCATATATTTT	TRBD1	NA	TRBV6-5	TRBJ1-3
CASSETGTGYGKLFF	TGTGCCAGTAGTGAAACCGGGACAGGGTATGGAAAACTGTTTTTT	TRBD1	NA	TRBV19	TRBJ1-4
CASTPGQGALDYGYTF	TGTGCCAGCACTCCGGGACAGGGGGCGCTGGACTATGGCTACACCTTC	TRBD1	NA	TRBV2	TRBJ1-2
CATSHPGTSFSGANVLTF	TGTGCCACCAGCCATCCCGGGACATCCTTCTCTGGGGCCAACGTCCTGACTTTC	NA	medium-sized	TRBV15	TRBJ2-6
CAISERSYEQYF	TGTGCCATCAGTGAGCGGTCCTACGAGCAGTACTTC	NA	NA	TRBV10-3	TRBJ2-7
CASSLSGNNSPLHF	TGTGCCAGCAGCTTATCAGGGAATAATTCACCCCTCCACTTT	NA	NA	TRBV13	TRBJ1-6
CASSEGQGRDQPQHF	TGTGCCAGCAGCGAGGGACAGGGGAGGGATCAGCCCCAGCATTTT	TRBD1	NA	TRBV11-2	TRBJ1-5
CASSLQGAGLAGSEQFF	TGTGCCAGCAGCCTGCAGGGGGCTGGACTAGCGGGAAGTGAGCAGTTCTTC	TRBD2	NA	TRBV5-5	TRBJ2-1
CASSHTGAYEQYF	TGTGCCAGCAGCCATACAGGGGCCTACGAGCAGTACTTC	TRBD1	NA	TRBV5-6	TRBJ2-7
CASSWGQGGTYEQYF	TGTGCCAGCAGCTGGGGACAGGGAGGAACCTACGAGCAGTACTTC	TRBD1	NA	TRBV28	TRBJ2-7
CASSSSGIFTGELFF	TGCGCCAGCAGTTCAAGCGGGATTTTCACCGGGGAGCTGTTTTTT	TRBD2	NA	TRBV10-2	TRBJ2-2
CASSPSANTGELFF	TGTGCCAGCTCACCCTCCGCGAACACCGGGGAGCTGTTTTTT	NA	NA	TRBV18	TRBJ2-2
CASSPSGGFRHTEAFF	TGTGCCAGCTCACCCTCGGGGGGCTTCAGGCACACTGAAGCTTTCTTT	NA	NA	TRBV18	TRBJ1-1
CASKTGKLNGYTF	TGTGCCAGCAAGACAGGGAAATTGAATGGCTACACCTTC	TRBD1	NA	TRBV28	TRBJ1-2
CASSVRQGGSNQPQHF	TGCGCCAGCAGCGTTCGACAGGGTGGTAGCAATCAGCCCCAGCATTTT	TRBD1	NA	TRBV4-1	TRBJ1-5
CASRPTPGGPEQYF	TGTGCCAGCAGACCCACGCCGGGAGGGCCCGAGCAGTACTTC	TRBD2	NA	TRBV28	TRBJ2-7
CASSSARGHLDGYTF	TGTGCCAGCAGCTCTGCCAGGGGGCACTTAGATGGCTACACCTTC	TRBD1	NA	TRBV5-5	TRBJ1-2
CASSPWGPYGYTF	TGCGCCAGCAGCCCCTGGGGGCCCTATGGCTACACCTTC	NA	once	TRBV4-1	TRBJ1-2